The clone carrying this TCR beta chain is categorized as medium-sized (0.01 to 0.1%). This specimen comes from a study of blood T cell repertoires in COVID-19. Across the study: From the United States, Italy and Spain came samples of acute and convalescent COVID-19.

Original analysis: Nucleated cell counts were estimated from reference gene primer amplification. The method was immunoSEQ multiplex PCR; TCRdb's version includes in-frame clones alone and lacks a portion of them. For V, J and clone size, that table is used; D and trimming come from the DNA. The sample yields approximately 140,000 clones, 84% seen once. The CDR3 has 14 residues. V dropped 2 bases and J dropped 0 bases, with 5 bases sitting between them. Per the germline V gene, CDR1 is MDHEN and CDR2 is SYDVKM. The chain couples TRBV28 to TRBJ2-1; D remains unclear. This TCR was recovered from a man aged 30-40 years with COVID-19, enrolled during active disease. The specimen sequenced was peripheral blood. This CDR3 reads CASSLAISYNEQFF. In DNA form, the CDR3 reads TGTGCCAGCAGTTTAGCTATCTCCTACAATGAGCAGTTCTTC.